The rows below give T cell receptor beta chains drawn from one sample of a study of technical replicates of blood from several donors. Data came from immunoSEQ multiplex PCR; TCRdb stores just in-frame clones and leaves some out. The sample holds tens of thousands of clones, approximately 94% seen once. Sequenced material: T cells isolated from PBMCs. All receptors derive from a human donor in good health. The CDR3 runs from the conserved cysteine through the conserved F or W. The D gene is left open where the match is weak. A row's size may be missing; if present it is once, few, many or a size class.

TRBD2	few	TRBV4-2	TRBJ2-5	CASSQATGGPETQYF	TGTGCCAGCAGCCAAGCGACGGGAGGGCCGGAGACCCAGTACTTC
.	.	TRBV2	TRBJ2-3	CASSVRRDTDTQYF	TGTGCCAGCAGTGTAAGGCGGGACACAGATACGCAGTATTTT
.	.	TRBV28	TRBJ2-4	CASSLVSPAGNIQYF	TGTGCCAGCAGTTTAGTAAGCCCCGCCGGAAACATTCAGTACTTC
.	.	TRBV11-2	TRBJ2-7	CASSVDRYEQYF	TGTGCCAGCAGCGTCGACAGGTACGAGCAGTACTTC
.	.	TRBV6-5	TRBJ1-5	CASSLLSGPQHF	TGTGCCAGCAGCCTCCTAAGTGGGCCCCAGCATTTT
TRBD1	.	TRBV29-1	TRBJ2-3	CSVGEGAADTQYF	TGCAGCGTTGGAGAGGGGGCGGCAGATACGCAGTATTTT
TRBD1	.	TRBV5-1	TRBJ2-7	CARLSQGAEARRSYEQYF	TGCGCCAGGCTCTCACAGGGGGCAGAGGCTAGGCGCTCCTACGAGCAGTACTTC
TRBD1	.	TRBV7-9	TRBJ1-5	CASSPWTGSSNQPQHF	TGTGCCAGCAGCCCTTGGACAGGGTCGAGCAATCAGCCCCAGCATTTT
TRBD2	.	TRBV5-5	TRBJ2-5	CASSLEGARGLAGKETQYF	TGTGCCAGCAGCTTGGAGGGGGCAAGGGGACTAGCGGGTAAAGAGACCCAGTACTTC
.	.	TRBV25-1	TRBJ2-5	CASSDMTARETQYF	TGTGCCAGCAGTGATATGACAGCCCGAGAGACCCAGTACTTC
TRBD1	.	TRBV19	TRBJ1-1	CASSIDLRGGLGTGFYTEAFF	TGTGCCAGTAGTATAGATTTAAGAGGGGGGTTGGGGACAGGGTTTTACACTGAAGCTTTCTTT
.	.	TRBV19	TRBJ1-5	CASSNQNYSNQPQHF	TGTGCCAGTAGTAACCAGAACTATAGCAATCAGCCCCAGCATTTT
TRBD2	.	TRBV11-3	TRBJ2-7	CASSSYFGTSGGNTYEQYF	TGTGCCAGCAGCTCTTACTTTGGGACTAGCGGGGGGAATACCTACGAGCAGTACTTC
TRBD2	.	TRBV5-4	TRBJ2-1	CASSSGLAKSNEQFF	TGTGCCAGCAGCTCGGGACTAGCGAAAAGTAATGAGCAGTTCTTC
.	.	TRBV7-8	TRBJ1-3	CASSPPGASGNTIYF	TGTGCCAGCAGCCCCCCAGGGGCCTCTGGAAACACCATATATTTT
.	.	TRBV7-9	TRBJ2-7	CASSSTSDGGSLPYEQYF	TGTGCCAGCAGCTCAACATCGGACGGGGGATCTCTTCCCTACGAGCAGTACTTC
.	.	TRBV29-1	TRBJ2-7	CSAGISYEQYF	TGCAGCGCCGGGATCTCCTACGAGCAGTACTTC
.	.	TRBV20-1	TRBJ2-1	CSARDFQIGIF	TGCAGTGCTAGAGATTTCCAGATCGGGATCTTC
.	once	TRBV6-6	TRBJ2-7	CASSYGGSSSYEQYF	TGTGCCAGCAGTTACGGCGGATCCAGCTCCTACGAGCAGTACTTC
.	once	TRBV6-1	TRBJ1-4	CASHPHSPNEKLFF	TGTGCCAGCCACCCACACAGTCCTAATGAAAAACTGTTTTTT
.	.	TRBV4-1	TRBJ2-7	CASSQVAGGRGIHYEQYF	TGCGCCAGCAGCCAAGTCGCAGGGGGTCGGGGGATACACTACGAGCAGTACTTC
TRBD2	.	TRBV5-1	TRBJ2-5	CASKMGGVQETQYF	TGCGCCAGCAAAATGGGAGGGGTTCAAGAGACCCAGTACTTC
TRBD1	.	TRBV6-6	TRBJ2-3	CASGTVVTDTQYF	TGTGCCAGTGGGACAGTAGTAACAGATACGCAGTATTTT
TRBD1	.	TRBV5-4	TRBJ2-5	CASSRTTGAQETQYF	TGTGCCAGCAGCCGTACCACAGGGGCCCAAGAGACCCAGTACTTC
.	.	TRBV4-1	TRBJ1-5	CASSLPGLPGQPQHF	TGCGCCAGCAGCCTACCTGGACTCCCGGGCCAGCCCCAGCATTTT
.	once	TRBV15	TRBJ2-2	CATSRGEGGELFF	TGTGCCACCAGCAGGGGCGAGGGCGGGGAGCTGTTTTTT
.	.	TRBV18	TRBJ2-1	CASSPLGPGDEQFF	TGTGCCAGCTCACCCCTGGGGCCAGGGGATGAGCAGTTCTTC
TRBD2	.	TRBV10-3	TRBJ2-1	CAISVLTSMGSREQFF	TGTGCCATCAGTGTCCTGACTAGCATGGGGTCCCGGGAGCAGTTCTTC
TRBD1	.	TRBV7-9	TRBJ1-4	CASSLDRRATNEKLFF	TGTGCCAGCAGTTTGGACAGGCGCGCAACTAATGAAAAACTGTTTTTT
.	.	TRBV11-3	TRBJ1-2	CASSPDSRGYTF	TGTGCCAGCAGCCCGGACTCTCGCGGCTACACCTTC
TRBD2	.	TRBV6-1	TRBJ2-1	CASSPGLAAFNEQFF	TGTGCCAGCAGTCCGGGACTAGCGGCGTTCAATGAGCAGTTCTTC
.	once	TRBV7-3	TRBJ2-2	CASSLDSNTGELFF	TGTGCCAGCAGCCTTGACAGCAACACCGGGGAGCTGTTTTTT
TRBD2	.	TRBV27	TRBJ2-6	CASSGSREWVYSGANVLTF	TGTGCCAGCAGCGGATCGCGGGAGTGGGTATACTCTGGGGCCAACGTCCTGACTTTC
.	.	TRBV5-5	TRBJ1-5	CASSPQGNQPQHF	TGTGCCAGCAGCCCCCAGGGTAATCAGCCCCAGCATTTT
TRBD1	.	TRBV7-9	TRBJ1-2	CASSLGGGEDRGFDGYTF	TGTGCCAGCAGCTTAGGAGGGGGCGAGGACAGGGGTTTTGATGGCTACACCTTC
.	.	TRBV9	TRBJ2-5	CASSANQETQYF	TGTGCCAGCAGCGCAAACCAAGAGACCCAGTACTTC
.	.	TRBV30	TRBJ1-6	CAWTGLKSSYNSPLHF	TGTGCCTGGACGGGACTCAAAAGCTCCTATAATTCACCCCTCCACTTT
TRBD1	once	TRBV6-5	TRBJ1-5	CASSKQGGSQPQHF	TGTGCCAGCAGTAAACAGGGGGGTAGTCAGCCCCAGCATTTT
TRBD1	.	TRBV6-1	TRBJ2-2	CASSRTGATGELFF	TGTGCCAGCAGTAGGACAGGGGCGACCGGGGAGCTGTTTTTT
TRBD2	.	TRBV12-5	TRBJ2-3	CASGPGASGNTDTQYF	TGTGCTAGTGGCCCCGGGGCTAGCGGGAACACAGATACGCAGTATTTT
.	.	TRBV28	TRBJ2-1	CASSLLGSLNEQFF	TGTGCCAGCAGTTTACTCGGGAGTCTAAATGAGCAGTTCTTC
.	.	TRBV11-1	TRBJ2-4	CASSLRENIQYF	TGTGCCAGCAGCTTGCGGGAAAACATTCAGTACTTC
TRBD1	.	TRBV7-9	TRBJ1-4	CASSPGTGNEKLFF	TGTGCCAGCAGCCCCGGGACAGGGAATGAAAAACTGTTTTTT
.	.	TRBV6-1	TRBJ2-7	CASSEGPLPYEQYF	TGTGCCAGCAGTGAAGGTCCACTACCCTACGAGCAGTACTTC
.	.	TRBV25-1	TRBJ1-2	CASSEWGEPGYTF	TGTGCCAGCAGTGAATGGGGAGAGCCGGGCTACACCTTC
.	.	TRBV4-1	TRBJ1-5	CASSQTDSHQPQHF	TGCGCCAGCAGCCAGACGGACAGTCATCAGCCCCAGCATTTT
.	.	TRBV7-3	TRBJ2-7	CASSLAPKGVPYEQYF	TGTGCCAGCAGCCTTGCCCCCAAGGGGGTACCCTACGAGCAGTACTTC
TRBD1	.	TRBV9	TRBJ2-3	CASSPQGAPSTDTQYF	TGTGCCAGCAGCCCCCAGGGGGCACCTAGCACAGATACGCAGTATTTT
.	.	TRBV7-8	TRBJ2-3	CASSLRPGGIGADTQYF	TGTGCCAGCAGCCTGCGGCCTGGTGGAATAGGGGCAGATACGCAGTATTTT
TRBD1	.	TRBV6-1	TRBJ2-7	CASRLATGGGYEQYF	TGTGCCAGCAGACTGGCGACAGGGGGCGGCTACGAGCAGTACTTC
.	.	TRBV4-1	TRBJ2-6	CASSQAQGFSGANVLTF	TGCGCCAGCAGCCAAGCTCAGGGGTTCTCTGGGGCCAACGTCCTGACTTTC
.	.	TRBV9	TRBJ2-1	CASSGRLGEQFF	TGTGCCAGCAGCGGACGACTAGGCGAGCAGTTCTTC
TRBD1	.	TRBV12-5	TRBJ1-3	CASGLVPTGATLFSGNTIYF	TGTGCTAGTGGTTTGGTCCCGACAGGGGCAACCTTATTTTCTGGAAACACCATATATTTT
.	.	TRBV28	TRBJ2-5	CAILGGGKTQYF	TGTGCCATCCTAGGGGGTGGCAAGACCCAGTACTTC
TRBD2	.	TRBV5-4	TRBJ2-3	CASSLLTGLAGGQDTQYF	TGTGCCAGCAGCTTGCTGACCGGACTAGCGGGGGGGCAAGATACGCAGTATTTT
TRBD1	.	TRBV9	TRBJ2-1	CASSVSRGPAYEQFF	TGTGCCAGCAGCGTGTCCAGGGGGCCAGCCTATGAGCAGTTCTTC
TRBD1	.	TRBV11-3	TRBJ2-7	CASSSEVWTGAKSPPYEQYF	TGTGCCAGCAGCTCGGAGGTTTGGACAGGGGCCAAATCGCCTCCCTACGAGCAGTACTTC